Each of the 17 T cell receptor beta chains below was sequenced from the same sample in a study of blood T cell repertoires in COVID-19. The protocol was immunoSEQ multiplex PCR, while the TCRdb copy is restricted to in-frame clones and leaves out a portion. The sample lists 500,000 or so clones, about nine tenths occurring once. Sequenced input: PBMCs or T cells enriched from blood (not recorded which). The receptor set was obtained from a woman younger than 30 who had recovered from COVID-19.

The chain uses TRBV18 and TRBJ1-2, with 8 positions matching TRBD1. The ends lost 3 bases at V and 5 bases at J; junction bases unmatched: 5. The CDR3 runs to 14 residues. Germline lookup yields CDR1 KGHSH and CDR2 LQKENI. The CDR3 DNA is TGTGCCAGCTCACCGGACAGGGAGGTATATGGCTACACCTTC. It is translated as CASSPDREVYGYTF.

The sample holds one count of this clone. The V gene is TRBV28, the J gene TRBJ1-4; 7 bases map to TRBD1. The V gene end was trimmed by 7 bases and the J gene end by 7 bases; junction bases not matched to a gene: 12. This CDR3 contains 15 residues. Germline CDR1 and CDR2: MDHEN and SYDVKM. The CDR3, as DNA: TGTGCCAGCACCGCCGTGAGGGGGCTTGGTGAAAAACTGTTTTTT. It is translated as CASTAVRGLGEKLFF.

The chain is built from TRBV19 and TRBJ2-3; 9 nucleotides agree with TRBD1. CDR1 is LNHDA, CDR2 SQIVND, per germline (reference sequence). After removal of 3 bases from V and 6 bases from J, the junction contained 10 bases not matched to a gene. This CDR3 comprises 16 residues. The CDR3 region is CASSMGADRGIDTQYF. Written as DNA, the CDR3 is TGTGCCAGTAGTATGGGCGCGGACAGGGGTATCGATACGCAGTATTTT.

This clone was observed a single time. The chain is built from TRBV28 and TRBJ1-1; D uncertain. The CDR3 consists of 15 residues. V was trimmed by 7 bases and J by 1 base, leaving 16 bases between them. Looked up from germline, CDR1 is MDHEN and CDR2 is SYDVKM. CDR3 nucleotide sequence: TGTGCCAGCATCCCGCAAGTTGGAGGGAACACTGAAGCTTTCTTT. Amino acid sequence: CASIPQVGGNTEAFF.

This clone was recorded only once. The CDR3 here is CATSRELPWEGGTQYF. In DNA, the CDR3 is TGTGCCACCAGCAGAGAGTTGCCCTGGGAGGGAGGTACGCAGTATTTT. This sequence joins TRBV15 and TRBJ2-3, with 7 bases fitting TRBD2. V shed 0 bases, J shed 8 bases, and the junction held 11 bases outside the gene matches. CDR1 and CDR2 (germline): LNHNV, YYDKDF (reference sequence). The CDR3 runs to 16 residues.

This clone occurred once. The chain couples TRBV7-9 to TRBJ1-2; D uncertain. There are 15 residues in the CDR3. Germline values: CDR1 SEHNR, CDR2 FQNEAQ (reference sequence). The V end lost 3 bases, the J end lost 2 bases, and 13 bases lay between the germline ends. CDR3 region: CASSFVRSENYGYTF. In DNA form, the CDR3 reads TGTGCCAGCAGCTTCGTGAGGTCCGAAAACTATGGCTACACCTTC.

The V gene is TRBV2, the J gene TRBJ2-2; 9 bases map to TRBD2. The CDR3 loop spans 15 amino acids. Germline V gene data show CDR1 as SNHLY and CDR2 as FYNNEI. The V gene end was trimmed by 4 bases and the J gene end by 7 bases; junction bases not matched to a gene: 7. The CDR3 region has the DNA TGTGCCAGCAGTGGGGGACTAGCTCAGGTCGGGGAGCTGTTTTTT. Amino acids: CASSGGLAQVGELFF.

On this clone: The same CDR3 arises from other DNA sequences in this sample as well. In DNA, the CDR3 is TGTGCCAGTAGCCGACAGGGGAGCACTGAAGCTTTCTTT. Its protein product is CASSRQGSTEAFF. This chain links TRBV19 with TRBJ1-1; 8 bases align to TRBD1. CDR3 length: 13 amino acids. With V trimmed by 6 bases and J by 4 bases, 4 bases remained unmatched. The V gene's germline CDR1 is LNHDA and CDR2 SQIVND (reference sequence).

A remark on this clone: This CDR3 is also generated by other DNA sequences in the sample. The CDR3 here is CASSLTGPDTQYF. DNA of the CDR3: TGTGCCAGCAGTTTGACAGGACCAGATACGCAGTATTTT. The chain joins TRBV12-3 or TRBV12-4 to TRBJ2-3; tentative D call: TRBD1 (6 bases). Trimming pared 3 bases from V and 4 bases from J, leaving 8 bases between. This CDR3 comprises 13 residues.

The rearrangement uses TRBV30 and TRBJ1-3, with D tentatively TRBD1 (5 bases). CDR1 and CDR2 from the germline V gene are GTSNPN and SVGIG (reference sequence). The CDR3 is made up of 13 amino acids. The V end was cut by 5 bases, the J end by 1 base, with 9 bases between. CDR3 loop: CAWQRGSGNTIYF. The CDR3 coding sequence is TGTGCCTGGCAAAGGGGTTCTGGAAACACCATATATTTT. The full variable domain, completed using reference TRBV30 and TRBJ1-3, is SQTIHQWPATLVQPVGSPLSLECTVEGTSNPNLYWYRQAAGRGLQLLFYSVGIGQISSEVPQNLSASRPQDRQFILSSKKLLLSDSGFYLCAWQRGSGNTIYFGEGSWLTVV.

The chain carries TRBV15 and TRBJ1-2; 9 bases are shared with TRBD1. The CDR3 totals 17 residues. Per the germline V gene, CDR1 is LNHNV and CDR2 is YYDKDF (reference sequence). J gave up 5 bases and V 0 bases, and 10 bases lay outside the gene matches. DNA of the CDR3: TGTGCCACCAGCAGAGATCGGACAGGGGCGCAGGGATATGGCTACACCTTC. Protein: CATSRDRTGAQGYGYTF.

The chain is built from TRBV2 and TRBJ2-1; possible D gene TRBD1, 6 bases. CDR3 length: 13 residues. With 7 bases removed from V and 5 bases from J, the gap between germline ends came to 12 bases. Per germline, CDR1 SNHLY and CDR2 FYNNEI. The CDR3 is CASKKDRDNEQFF. The CDR3 DNA follows: TGTGCCAGCAAGAAGGACAGAGACAATGAGCAGTTCTTC.

The chain carries TRBV6-1 and TRBJ2-7; no reliable D call. Germline V gene sequence: CDR1 MNHNS, CDR2 SASEGT. The ends were cut back, 0 bases at V and 7 bases at J, with 4 bases in the middle. This CDR3 is built from 11 residues. The CDR3 sequence is CASSEAQEQYF. CDR3 in DNA: TGTGCCAGCAGTGAAGCACAGGAGCAGTACTTC.

DNA of the CDR3: TGTGCCATCGAGTCCTCTGGAAACACCATATATTTT. Translation: CAIESSGNTIYF. The chain employs TRBV10-3 and TRBJ1-3; D gene uncertain. This CDR3 has 12 residues. The V gene lost 8 bases and the J gene lost 0 bases, with 5 bases spanning the gap. Germline V lookup: CDR1 ENHRY, CDR2 SYGVKD.

The chain uses TRBV18 and TRBJ2-2; 7 nucleotides line up with TRBD1. Trimming at V came to 6 bases and at J to 5 bases, leaving 15 bases not matched to a gene. The CDR3 length is 17 residues. Per the germline V gene, CDR1 is KGHSH and CDR2 is LQKENI. CDR3 sequence reads: CASSKSREGAGTGELFF. The CDR3 DNA reads TGTGCCAGCTCGAAGTCCCGTGAGGGGGCCGGAACCGGGGAGCTGTTTTTT.

The genes are TRBV7-9 and TRBJ1-4; weak D call: TRBD1 (5 bases). Trimming took 5 bases from V and 10 from J, leaving 14 bases between them. Per germline, CDR1 SEHNR and CDR2 FQNEAQ (reference sequence). The CDR3 spans 13 residues. The CDR3 loop is CASSLFLGGKLFF. CDR3 DNA: TGTGCCAGCAGCCTCTTCCTGGGGGGAAAACTGTTTTTT.

The rearrangement uses TRBV25-1 and TRBJ2-1; no definite D call. In germline, CDR1 is MGHDK, CDR2 SYGVNS. The CDR3 has 15 amino acids. V was shortened by 0 bases and J by 5 bases, with 11 bases between the two germline ends. Here the CDR3 reads CASSEYVATDNEQFF. DNA for the CDR3: TGTGCCAGCAGTGAATACGTTGCTACTGACAATGAGCAGTTCTTC.